A single T cell receptor (beta chain) is shown here with its context. The Seattle patients joined while their infection was active and were tracked longitudinally afterward. This sample is part of a study of blood T cell repertoires in COVID-19. Study information: There were acute and convalescent COVID-19 samples, and they came from the United States, Italy and Spain. The cDNA or gDNA used as material had been derived from T cells, B-cell-depleted T cells, or PBMCs.

How the authors handled the data: Estimates of nucleated cell counts were drawn from the amplification of reference gene primers. Assay used: immunoSEQ multiplex PCR; TCRdb lists only in-frame clones, some missing. V, J and clone size are those of that table, while D and trimming were read from the DNA. The table has roughly 250,000 clones, approximately 87% seen once. Sequencing was performed on peripheral blood. The receptor comes from a woman in her thirties with COVID-19, enrolled during active disease.

The CDR3 loop is CASSLTRQGSDTQYF. CDR3 coding DNA: TGTGCCAGCAGCTTAACCCGACAGGGTTCGGATACGCAGTATTTT. The chain employs TRBV11-2 and TRBJ2-3; 7 nucleotides match TRBD1. Looked up from germline, CDR1 is SGHAT and CDR2 is FQNNGV. Trimming removed 2 bases from V and 6 bases from J; junction bases left unmatched: 8. The CDR3 has 15 residues.